Listed below are T cell receptor beta chains from one sample, sequenced in a study of monozygotic twins with inflammatory bowel disease. TCRdb re-called the 5' RACE reads and catalogs CDR3 proteins one per entry, DNA excluded. The data include about 210,000 distinct CDR3 sequences; the top ten clones carry around 1.5%. The sequenced sample consisted of blood. The receptors derive from a human donor with ulcerative colitis or Crohn's disease, or a healthy co-twin of an affected twin (not recorded which). Each CDR3 is given with its conserved first and last residue. Fields, in order: V gene, J gene, CDR3 protein.

v_call: TRBV24-1; j_call: TRBJ1-2; cdr3_aa: CATSDFGGRRYTF
v_call: TRBV12-3/TRBV12-4; j_call: TRBJ1-2; cdr3_aa: CASSSSDRGVGGYTF
v_call: TRBV7-9; j_call: TRBJ1-4; cdr3_aa: CASSSTGGDEKLFF
v_call: TRBV5-1; j_call: TRBJ1-1; cdr3_aa: CASSLAEGVVNTEAFF
v_call: TRBV12-3/TRBV12-4; j_call: TRBJ2-3; cdr3_aa: CASSFGGTSWDTQYF
v_call: TRBV10-3; j_call: TRBJ1-1; cdr3_aa: CAISQQGNTEAFF
v_call: TRBV11-2; j_call: TRBJ2-7; cdr3_aa: CASSFRQGMISGDEQYF
v_call: TRBV3-1; j_call: TRBJ2-7; cdr3_aa: CASSPPGQTYEQYF
v_call: TRBV5-1; j_call: TRBJ2-5; cdr3_aa: CASSLTFFRETQYF
v_call: TRBV5-6; j_call: TRBJ2-3; cdr3_aa: CASSPGLAGDSTDTQYF
v_call: TRBV18; j_call: TRBJ2-7; cdr3_aa: CASSGIGSTRHEQYF
v_call: TRBV5-4; j_call: TRBJ1-1; cdr3_aa: CASSLPQGNTEAFF
v_call: TRBV4-1; j_call: TRBJ1-1; cdr3_aa: CASSQETYLNTEAFF
v_call: TRBV20-1; j_call: TRBJ1-6; cdr3_aa: CSATRTVRNSPLHF
v_call: TRBV19; j_call: TRBJ2-1; cdr3_aa: CASSISSAGWGHYNEQFF
v_call: TRBV6-1; j_call: TRBJ2-7; cdr3_aa: CASRLPGSSGNEQYF
v_call: TRBV11-2; j_call: TRBJ2-1; cdr3_aa: CASSLGRYNEQFF
v_call: TRBV7-2; j_call: TRBJ1-1; cdr3_aa: CASSLNSQGWTEAFF
v_call: TRBV7-9; j_call: TRBJ1-1; cdr3_aa: CASSRQGVGTEAFF
v_call: TRBV5-1; j_call: TRBJ2-1; cdr3_aa: CASGTGFADEQFF
v_call: TRBV7-9; j_call: TRBJ2-7; cdr3_aa: CASSLVGSGASGEQYF
v_call: TRBV5-1; j_call: TRBJ2-7; cdr3_aa: CASSLSETYEQYF
v_call: TRBV6-1; j_call: TRBJ1-2; cdr3_aa: CASSEGGRRNYGYTF
v_call: TRBV2; j_call: TRBJ2-5; cdr3_aa: CASSVTGGRETQYF
v_call: TRBV2; j_call: TRBJ2-1; cdr3_aa: CASSQGIEGYNEQFF
v_call: TRBV5-1; j_call: TRBJ1-2; cdr3_aa: CASAPTAANYGYTF
v_call: TRBV20-1; j_call: TRBJ2-5; cdr3_aa: CSATVPGLAGARFETQYF
v_call: TRBV18; j_call: TRBJ1-1; cdr3_aa: CASSRRGQGESSEAFF
v_call: TRBV12-3/TRBV12-4; j_call: TRBJ2-3; cdr3_aa: CASSPTVGTQYF
v_call: TRBV5-1; j_call: TRBJ2-3; cdr3_aa: CASSSGDRWGTDTQYF
v_call: TRBV19; j_call: TRBJ1-5; cdr3_aa: CASLDRVEGQPQHF